This T cell receptor beta chain originates from a study of Ad26.COV2.S vaccination and SARS-CoV-2 variants. Study findings and constraints: Spike-specific TCR breadth in vaccine recipients exceeded that seen in placebo recipients.

Treatment here: 19 received Ad26.COV2.S at low or high dose, single or two shots; several received placebo; per-sample allocation not given. Each sample was drawn 63 days after the first injection (of vaccine or placebo). Sequenced by immunoSEQ multiplex PCR; TCRdb stores in-frame clones only, minus some. The table lists a few hundred thousand clones, roughly four fifths of them singletons. J was trimmed by 4 bases and V by 5 bases; bases with no gene match: 2. Germline V CDR1 and CDR2: SGHRS, YFSETQ. CDR3 size: 13 residues. As concerns this clone: Its antigen remains unidentified.

Source: peripheral blood, taken in a trial of Ad26.COV2.S vaccine versus placebo. This rearrangement joins TRBV5-1 to TRBJ1-1; TRBD1 matches 10 bases. This receptor was obtained from a person aged 18 to 65 who received the Ad26.COV2.S COVID-19 vaccine or a placebo. The CDR3 loop reads CASSRTGGTEAFF. In DNA, the CDR3 is TGCGCCAGCAGTCGGACAGGGGGCACTGAAGCTTTCTTT.